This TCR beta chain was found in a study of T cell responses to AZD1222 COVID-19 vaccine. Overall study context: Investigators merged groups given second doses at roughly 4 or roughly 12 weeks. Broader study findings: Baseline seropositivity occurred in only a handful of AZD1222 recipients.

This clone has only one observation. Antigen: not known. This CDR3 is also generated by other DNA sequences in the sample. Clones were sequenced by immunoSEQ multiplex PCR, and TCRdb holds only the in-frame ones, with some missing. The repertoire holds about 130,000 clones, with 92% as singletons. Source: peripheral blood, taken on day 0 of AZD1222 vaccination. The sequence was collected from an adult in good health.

CDR3: CASSARDRGYEQYF. For the CDR3, the DNA is TGTGCCAGCAGCGCCCGGGACAGGGGTTACGAGCAGTACTTC. This chain links TRBV9 with TRBJ2-7; 10 bases align to TRBD1. After removal of 3 bases from V and 4 bases from J, the junction contained 4 bases not matched to a gene. The germline V gene has CDR1 SGDLS and CDR2 YYNGEE. The CDR3 length is 14 residues.